The 13 T cell receptor beta chains in this list originate from one sample, sequenced in a study of PD-1 blockade in classical Hodgkin lymphoma. Clones were sequenced by immunoSEQ multiplex PCR, and TCRdb holds only the in-frame ones, with some missing. The data hold 20,000 to 25,000 clones, with about 70% observed a single time. As to time point: cycle 4 day 1 (C4D1), after more than five weeks of nivolumab. Every patient had relapsed following autologous stem cell transplantation, and cohorts differed in brentuximab vedotin exposure. Specimen: peripheral blood mononuclear cells (PBMCs), collected before the fourth cycle of nivolumab. The receptor set was obtained from a human donor with classical Hodgkin lymphoma.

The genes are TRBV29-1 and TRBJ2-1, with 12 positions matching TRBD2. V shed 3 bases and J 3 bases; nucleotides not matched to a gene: 3. This CDR3 spans 15 amino acids. CDR1 is SQVTM, CDR2 ANQGSEA, per germline. The CDR3 region is CSVDTSGGYYNEQFF. In DNA form, the CDR3 reads TGCAGCGTTGATACTAGCGGGGGGTACTACAATGAGCAGTTCTTC.

The chain joins TRBV5-1 to TRBJ1-4; TRBD1 is a possible D gene (5 bases). The CDR3 runs 15 residues. Germline V gives CDR1 SGHRS, CDR2 YFSETQ. Trimming left V 0 bases short and J 3 bases short, with 9 bases between. Here the CDR3 DNA reads TGCGCCAGCAGCTTGGGATCAGGGTCTAATGAAAAACTGTTTTTT. It is translated as CASSLGSGSNEKLFF. The whole variable domain, remainder taken from reference TRBV5-1 and TRBJ1-4, is KAGVTQTPRYLIKTRGQQVTLSCSPISGHRSVSWYQQTPGQGLQFLFEYFSETQRNKGNFPGRFSGRQFSNSRSEMNVSTLELGDSALYLCASSLGSGSNEKLFFGSGTQLSVL.

V and J are TRBV20-1 and TRBJ2-3; D call uncertain. Germline V gene sequence: CDR1 DFQATT, CDR2 SNEGSKA (reference sequence). The CDR3 spans 10 residues. V was pared by 4 bases and J by 11 bases, with 10 bases between. In nucleotides, the CDR3 is TGCAGTGCTATTCACGGAGTGCAGTATTTT. This codes for CSAIHGVQYF.

A few counts support this clone. The chain links TRBV6-1 to TRBJ1-5, with 10 bases fitting TRBD1. From germline, CDR1 is MNHNS and CDR2 SASEGT. The V and J ends lost 7 bases and 4 bases, in that order; junction bases with no gene match: 7. This CDR3 is built from 15 residues. The CDR3 DNA sequence: TGTGCCAGCACCGGTCGGACAGGGGGTAATCAGCCCCAGCATTTT. Translated, it gives CASTGRTGGNQPQHF.

V usage is TRBV7-6 and J usage is TRBJ2-7; 10 bases map to TRBD1. Germline V CDR1 and CDR2: SGHVS, FNYEAQ. V shed 5 bases and J 4 bases; nucleotides not matched to a gene: 8. The CDR3 has 15 amino acids. The CDR3: CASSPSMDRGYEQYF. The CDR3 bases are TGTGCCAGCAGCCCTAGCATGGACAGGGGGTACGAGCAGTACTTC.

This clone occurred a few times. The rearrangement links TRBV4-1 to TRBJ2-7, with TRBD2 identical over 8 bases. This CDR3 is 15 amino acids long. CDR1 and CDR2 from the germline V gene are MGHRA and YSYEKL. Trimming took 6 bases from V and 4 from J; bases not matched to a gene: 11. CDR3 region: CASSYVSGAQYEQYF. In nucleotides, the CDR3 is TGCGCCAGCAGTTACGTTAGCGGGGCCCAATACGAGCAGTACTTC.

This CDR3 is CASRPAQETQYF. In DNA form, the CDR3 reads TGCGCCAGCAGACCAGCCCAAGAGACCCAGTACTTC. The chain uses TRBV5-1 and TRBJ2-5; the D is unclear. V gave up 5 bases and J gave up 1 base, with 6 bases separating them. This CDR3 spans 12 amino acids. CDR1 is SGHRS and CDR2 is YFSETQ in the germline V gene.

V usage is TRBV7-6 and J usage is TRBJ2-5, with D maybe TRBD1 (7 bases). V gave up 2 bases and J gave up 1 base, with 14 bases separating them. This CDR3 region has 16 residues. Germline V CDR1 and CDR2: SGHVS, FNYEAQ. The CDR3 DNA sequence: TGTGCCAGCAGCTTACAGCAGGGGGGTTTCCAAGAGACCCAGTACTTC. It translates to CASSLQQGGFQETQYF.

The chain links TRBV2 to TRBJ2-7; 7 bases are a match to TRBD1. From germline, CDR1 is SNHLY and CDR2 FYNNEI. Unmatched junction bases numbered 9, after V lost 4 bases and J lost 6 bases. The CDR3 sequence is 14 residues long. The chain's CDR3 is CASSAQGSLVEQYF. Here the CDR3 DNA reads TGTGCCAGCAGTGCACAGGGGTCTCTGGTCGAGCAGTACTTC. Together with reference TRBV2 and TRBJ2-7, the CDR3 gives the full variable domain: EPEVTQTPSHQVTQMGQEVILRCVPISNHLYFYWYRQILGQKVEFLVSFYNNEISEKSEIFDDQFSVERPDGSNFTLKIRSTKLEDSAMYFCASSAQGSLVEQYFGPGTRLTVT.

The J gene is TRBJ1-2, the V gene TRBV6-5; TRBD1 might be the D (5 bases). Germline CDR1 reads MNHEY; CDR2 reads SVGAGI. The germline V and J ends were trimmed by 0 bases and 4 bases, with 15 bases remaining between them. The CDR3 consists of 16 residues. DNA of the CDR3: TGTGCCAGCAGTTACTCGAGGTGGGCAGGGCCCTATGGCTACACCTTC. It encodes CASSYSRWAGPYGYTF.

The CDR3 DNA follows: TGTGCCAGCAGCTTTGGGGGCCGTTACAATGAGCAGTTCTTC. Protein product: CASSFGGRYNEQFF. This rearrangement joins TRBV7-9 to TRBJ2-1; TRBD1 might be the D (6 bases). The germline V gene encodes CDR1 SEHNR and CDR2 FQNEAQ (reference sequence). CDR3 size: 14 residues. With 3 bases removed from V and 4 bases from J, the gap between germline ends came to 10 bases.

V and J are TRBV28 and TRBJ1-2, with TRBD1 identical over 8 bases. Trimming at V came to 2 bases and at J to 4 bases, leaving 3 bases not matched to a gene. CDR1 and CDR2 (germline): MDHEN, SYDVKM. The CDR3 has 14 amino acids. The CDR3 region is CASSLGQGAYGYTF. For the CDR3, the DNA is TGTGCCAGCAGTTTAGGGCAGGGGGCCTATGGCTACACCTTC.

This sequence joins TRBV6-1 and TRBJ2-1; 8 bases are shared with TRBD2. The J segment lost 4 bases and the V segment lost 3 bases, leaving 8 bases of the junction unmatched. The CDR3 is 16 amino acids. The V gene's germline CDR1 is MNHNS and CDR2 SASEGT. CDR3 amino acids: CASSDLGLGNYNEQFF. The CDR3 DNA reads TGTGCCAGCAGTGACTTGGGACTAGGAAATTACAATGAGCAGTTCTTC.